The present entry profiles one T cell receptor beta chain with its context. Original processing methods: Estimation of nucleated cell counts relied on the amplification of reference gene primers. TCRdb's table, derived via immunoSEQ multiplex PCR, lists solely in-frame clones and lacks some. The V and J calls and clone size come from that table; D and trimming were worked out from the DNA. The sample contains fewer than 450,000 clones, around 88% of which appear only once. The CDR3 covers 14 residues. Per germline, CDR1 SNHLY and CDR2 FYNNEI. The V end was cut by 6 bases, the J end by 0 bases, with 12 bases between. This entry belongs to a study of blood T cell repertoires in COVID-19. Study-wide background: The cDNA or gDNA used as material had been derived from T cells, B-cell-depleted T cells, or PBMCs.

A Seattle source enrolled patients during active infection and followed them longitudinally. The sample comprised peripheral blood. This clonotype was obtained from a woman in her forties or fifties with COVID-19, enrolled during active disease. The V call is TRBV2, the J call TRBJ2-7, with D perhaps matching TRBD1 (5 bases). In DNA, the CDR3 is TGTGCCAGCAGAGAGGAACAGGCCTCCTACGAGCAGTACTTC. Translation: CASREEQASYEQYF.